Shown below are 8 T cell receptor beta chains from a single sample sequenced in a study of neurological immune-mediated disorders. TCRdb itself ran the 5' RACE reads through MiXCR, one entry per CDR3 protein. The profile covers around 97,000 distinct CDR3 sequences, with 10% to 13% appearing a single time and about 3% taken by the ten largest. Time point here: longitudinal time-point 3. The sample comprised PBMCs. The source is a female donor with HTLV-1-associated myelopathy (HAM/TSP).

This clonotype showed up many times. This chain joins TRBV5-1 and TRBJ2-5; possibly TRBD1 or TRBD2 for D (5 bases each). The CDR3 runs to 17 residues. Germline lookup yields CDR1 SGHRS and CDR2 YFSETQ. The V and J ends lost 4 bases and 0 bases respectively, with 19 bases between them. The CDR3 DNA sequence: TGCGCCAGCAGCGCGGGCGACAGTTTCCCTTACCAAGAGACCCAGTACTTC. This gives the protein CASSAGDSFPYQETQYF.

This clonotype was seen at least ten times. The chain combines TRBV20-1 with TRBJ1-2; the D gene is possibly TRBD1 (6 bases). This CDR3 has 13 amino acids. The V and J ends lost 4 bases and 7 bases respectively, with 16 bases between them. CDR1 is DFQATT and CDR2 is SNEGSKA in the germline V gene (reference sequence). The CDR3 loop is CSATGRGARGYTF. For the CDR3, the DNA is TGCAGTGCTACCGGCCGGGGGGCACGTGGCTACACCTTC.

Here the CDR3 DNA reads TGTGCCAGCAGCCAAGTACAGGGGGCCGACACCGGGGAGCTGTTTTTT. This sequence encodes CASSQVQGADTGELFF. The chain employs TRBV3-1 and TRBJ2-2, with 9 bases identical to TRBD1. The CDR3 is 16 amino acids. Germline lookup yields CDR1 LGHDT and CDR2 YNNKEL (reference sequence). V gave up 1 base and J gave up 3 bases; unmatched junction bases: 3.

This clonotype has ten or more counts. This rearrangement joins TRBV5-6 to TRBJ2-3; perhaps TRBD1 as D (7 bases). V lost 0 bases and J lost 1, with 15 bases in between. This CDR3 region has 17 residues. Germline CDR1 is SGHDT and CDR2 is YYEEEE. The CDR3 here is CASSLVGQGGGTDTQYF. The DNA for the CDR3 is TGTGCCAGCAGCTTGGTAGGCCAGGGGGGTGGCACAGATACGCAGTATTTT.

This clonotype was observed many times. This chain connects TRBV6-5 to TRBJ2-3; D unresolved. CDR1 is MNHEY, CDR2 SVGAGI, per germline. V dropped 6 bases and J dropped 0 bases, with 7 bases sitting between them. This CDR3 has 13 residues. CDR3 sequence: CASRTSSTDTQYF. The CDR3 coding sequence is TGTGCCAGCAGGACATCCAGCACAGATACGCAGTATTTT.

This clonotype was detected ten times or more. The chain has TRBV20-1 and TRBJ2-7, with 10 bases lining up with TRBD2. V shed 5 bases, J shed 0 bases, and the junction held 4 bases outside the gene matches. Germline lookup yields CDR1 DFQATT and CDR2 SNEGSKA (reference sequence). The CDR3 extends over 14 amino acids. CDR3 in DNA: TGCAGTGCTGTTAGCGGGGGGTCCTCCTACGAGCAGTACTTC. Translation gives CSAVSGGSSYEQYF.

At least ten counts were recorded for this clonotype. The chain joins TRBV20-1 to TRBJ2-5; tentatively, D is TRBD2 (5 bases). Trimming removed 3 bases from V and 1 base from J, with 6 bases in between. Germline V gene sequence: CDR1 DFQATT, CDR2 SNEGSKA (reference sequence). This CDR3 comprises 12 residues. The DNA for the CDR3 is TGCAGTGCTAGTCTAGCCCAAGAGACCCAGTACTTC. Its protein is CSASLAQETQYF.

The chain carries TRBV5-1 and TRBJ1-1; 8 nucleotides agree with TRBD1. The CDR3 spans 14 residues. Germline V lookup: CDR1 SGHRS, CDR2 YFSETQ. The ends lost 6 bases at V and 6 bases at J; junction bases unmatched: 10. In nucleotides, the CDR3 is TGCGCCAGCATCTGGGGACAGGAAGGCGCTGAAGCTTTCTTT. Its translation: CASIWGQEGAEAFF.